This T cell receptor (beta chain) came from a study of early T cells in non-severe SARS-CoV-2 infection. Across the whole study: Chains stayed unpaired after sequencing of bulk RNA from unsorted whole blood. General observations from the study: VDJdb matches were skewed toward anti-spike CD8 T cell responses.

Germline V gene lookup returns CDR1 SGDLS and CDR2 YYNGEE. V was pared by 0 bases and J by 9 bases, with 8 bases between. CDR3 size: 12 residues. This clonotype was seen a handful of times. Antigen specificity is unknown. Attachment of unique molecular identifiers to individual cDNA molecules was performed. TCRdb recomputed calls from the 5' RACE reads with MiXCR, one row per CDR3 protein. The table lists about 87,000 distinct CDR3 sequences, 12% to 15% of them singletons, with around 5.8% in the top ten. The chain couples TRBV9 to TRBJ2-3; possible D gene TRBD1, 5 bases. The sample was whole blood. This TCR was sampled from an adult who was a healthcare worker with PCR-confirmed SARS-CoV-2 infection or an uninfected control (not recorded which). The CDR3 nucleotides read TGTGCCAGCAGCGTAGGAAGGGGAACGCAGTATTTT. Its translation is CASSVGRGTQYF.